This record concerns one T cell receptor (beta chain) sequence. This sample is part of a study of OX40 agonist ivuxolimab in advanced cancers. TCRdb keeps only in-frame clones here, not all; method: immunoSEQ multiplex PCR. The table lists about 55,000 clones, almost 90% of them singletons. Trimming took 0 bases from V and 4 from J, leaving 12 bases between them. The CDR3 sequence is 15 residues long. Germline assignment: CDR1 SGHRS and CDR2 YFSETQ. This specimen consisted of CD4+ or CD8+ T cells sorted from blood, obtained in a trial of the OX40 agonist ivuxolimab. The chain recombines TRBV5-1 with TRBJ2-3, with D tentatively TRBD1 (5 bases). The clonotype originates from an adult with an advanced solid tumor such as melanoma, head and neck, liver or kidney cancer. The CDR3 loop is CASSLGGASADTQYF. CDR3 nucleotide sequence: TGCGCCAGCAGCTTGGGTGGGGCATCAGCAGATACGCAGTATTTT.